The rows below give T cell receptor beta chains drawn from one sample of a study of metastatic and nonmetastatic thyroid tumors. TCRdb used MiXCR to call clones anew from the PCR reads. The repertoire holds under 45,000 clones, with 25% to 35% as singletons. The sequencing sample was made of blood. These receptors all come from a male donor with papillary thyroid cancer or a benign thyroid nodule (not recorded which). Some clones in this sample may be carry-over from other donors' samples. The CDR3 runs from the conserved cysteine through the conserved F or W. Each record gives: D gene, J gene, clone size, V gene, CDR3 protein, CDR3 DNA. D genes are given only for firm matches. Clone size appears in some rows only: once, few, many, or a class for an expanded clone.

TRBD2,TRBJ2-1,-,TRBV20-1,CSARPGLAGDNEQFF,TGCAGTGCTAGGCCGGGACTAGCGGGTGACAATGAGCAGTTCTTC
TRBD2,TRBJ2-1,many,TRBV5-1,CASSLWGLAMDEQFF,TGCGCCAGCAGCTTGTGGGGACTAGCGATGGATGAGCAGTTCTTC
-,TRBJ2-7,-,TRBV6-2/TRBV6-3,CASSYGQSSYEQYF,TGTGCCAGCAGTTACGGGCAGAGCTCCTACGAGCAGTACTTC
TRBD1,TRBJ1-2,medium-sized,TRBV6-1,CASRWDRADGYTF,TGTGCCAGCAGATGGGACAGGGCGGATGGCTACACCTTC
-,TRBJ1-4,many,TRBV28,CASRPSGSLVGKLFF,TGTGCCAGCAGGCCCTCAGGGAGTCTAGTAGGAAAACTGTTTTTT
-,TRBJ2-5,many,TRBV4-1,CASSHPLARQETQYF,TGCGCCAGCAGCCACCCCCTAGCGCGACAAGAGACCCAGTACTTC
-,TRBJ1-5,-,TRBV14,CASSQGGTVSNQPQHF,TGTGCCAGCAGCCAAGGCGGGACCGTTAGCAATCAGCCCCAGCATTTT
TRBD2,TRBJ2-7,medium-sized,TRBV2,CASMQREGLYEQYF,TGTGCCAGCATGCAGCGGGAGGGCCTGTACGAGCAGTACTTC
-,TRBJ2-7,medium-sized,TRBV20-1,CSARREPLQYF,TGCAGTGCACGCCGGGAACCCCTGCAGTACTTC
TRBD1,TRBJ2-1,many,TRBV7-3,CASSNRGEQFF,TGTGCCAGCAGCAACAGGGGTGAGCAGTTCTTC
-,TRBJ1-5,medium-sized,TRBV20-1,CSAPSGGIFQPQHF,TGCAGTGCCCCCAGTGGTGGGATATTTCAGCCCCAGCATTTT
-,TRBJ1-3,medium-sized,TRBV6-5,CASSYSGSLRGNTIYF,TGTGCCAGCAGTTACTCGGGGAGTCTTAGGGGAAACACCATATATTTT
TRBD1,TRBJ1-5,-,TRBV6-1,CASRIGGEGSQPQHF,TGTGCCAGCAGGATAGGGGGCGAGGGGAGTCAGCCCCAGCATTTT
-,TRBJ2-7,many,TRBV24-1,CATSHPGADEQYF,TGTGCCACCTCCCATCCGGGTGCGGACGAGCAGTACTTC
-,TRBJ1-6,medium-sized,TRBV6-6,CASSYEAGLNSPLHF,TGTGCCAGCAGTTACGAGGCAGGTCTTAATTCACCCCTCCACTTT
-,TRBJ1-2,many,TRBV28,CASSSGLLYGYTF,TGTGCCAGCAGTTCGGGACTCCTATATGGCTACACCTTC
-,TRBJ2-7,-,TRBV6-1,CASTGQSYEQYF,TGTGCCAGCACTGGACAGTCCTACGAGCAGTACTTC
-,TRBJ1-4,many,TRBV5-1,CASSLIGGPANEKLFF,TGCGCCAGCAGCTTAATAGGGGGTCCAGCTAATGAAAAACTGTTTTTT
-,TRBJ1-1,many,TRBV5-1,CASSLDSGGGNTEAFF,TGCGCCAGCAGCTTGGATTCGGGGGGAGGGAACACTGAAGCTTTCTTT
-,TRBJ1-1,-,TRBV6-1,CASRPLLRNTGAFF,TGTGCCAGCAGACCCCTACTTCGGAACACTGGAGCTTTCTTT
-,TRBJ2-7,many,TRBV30,CAWSPPGTYEQYF,TGTGCCTGGAGTCCACCAGGGACGTACGAGCAGTACTTC
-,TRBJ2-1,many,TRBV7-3,CASSLGGGQEQFF,TGTGCCAGCAGCTTAGGGGGGGGCCAGGAGCAGTTCTTC
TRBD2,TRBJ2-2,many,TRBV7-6,CATQPPGLAGLVGELFF,TGTGCCACCCAACCACCGGGACTAGCGGGGTTGGTCGGGGAGCTGTTTTTT
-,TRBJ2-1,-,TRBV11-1,CASSPFSWSDNEQFF,TGTGCCAGCAGCCCCTTTAGTTGGAGCGACAATGAGCAGTTCTTC
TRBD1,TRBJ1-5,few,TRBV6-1,CARSTGTATYSNQTQNF,TGTGCCAGAAGCACCGGGACAGCTACATATAGCAATCAGACCCAGAATTTT
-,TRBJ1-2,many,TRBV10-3,CATSGQYTRDYGYTF,TGTGCCACCAGCGGCCAGTACACCAGAGACTATGGCTACACCTTC
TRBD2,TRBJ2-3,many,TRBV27,CASSLNGGGGTDTQYF,TGTGCCAGCAGTCTAAACGGGGGGGGTGGCACAGATACGCAGTATTTT
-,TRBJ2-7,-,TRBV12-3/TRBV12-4,CASSGPRVEQYF,TGTGCCAGCAGCGGGCCGAGGGTGGAGCAGTACTTC
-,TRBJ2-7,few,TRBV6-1,CASTEEAVYEQYF,TGTGCCAGCACCGAGGAAGCCGTGTACGAGCAGTACTTC
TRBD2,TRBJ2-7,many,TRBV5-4,CASSLAGVYEQYF,TGTGCCAGCAGTCTAGCGGGGGTGTACGAGCAGTACTTC
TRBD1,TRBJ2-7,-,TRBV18,CASSPRTGEMVWQYF,TGTGCCAGCTCACCAAGGACAGGGGAGATGGTGTGGCAGTACTTC
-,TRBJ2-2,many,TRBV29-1,CSVVGQPEGGELFF,TGCAGCGTTGTAGGACAACCCGAGGGCGGGGAGCTGTTTTTT
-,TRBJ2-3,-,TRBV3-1,CASSSRKGYTDTQYF,TGTGCCAGCAGCTCGAGGAAGGGGTACACAGATACGCAGTATTTT
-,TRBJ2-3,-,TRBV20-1,CSARVYSGSADTQYF,TGCAGTGCTAGAGTCTACAGCGGTAGTGCAGATACGCAGTATTTT
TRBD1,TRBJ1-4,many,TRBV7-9,CASSPTTGGGEKLFF,TGTGCCAGCAGCCCCACAACAGGGGGCGGTGAAAAACTGTTTTTT
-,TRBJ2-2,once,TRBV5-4,CASIQGGHTGELFF,TGTGCCAGCATCCAGGGGGGACACACCGGGGAGCTGTTTTTT
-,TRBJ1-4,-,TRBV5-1,CASSLSSGEEKLSF,TGCGCCAGCAGCTTGTCAAGTGGCGAGGAAAAACTGTCTTTT
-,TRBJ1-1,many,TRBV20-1,CSASPRGALEAFF,TGCAGTGCTTCCCCCCGAGGCGCACTTGAAGCTTTCTTT
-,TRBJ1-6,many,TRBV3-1,CASSQGWGVGSPLHF,TGTGCCAGCAGCCAAGGCTGGGGGGTTGGATCACCCCTCCACTTT
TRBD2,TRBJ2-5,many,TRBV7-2,CASSLQRGAGETQYF,TGTGCCAGCAGTTTACAGCGGGGGGCGGGGGAGACCCAGTACTTC
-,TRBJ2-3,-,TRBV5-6,CASSLRGGHGTDTQYF,TGTGCCAGCAGCTTGAGAGGAGGACATGGCACAGATACGCAGTATTTT
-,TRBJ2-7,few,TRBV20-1,CSAMAQSQRGEQYF,TGCAGTGCTATGGCCCAGTCCCAACGGGGCGAGCAGTACTTC
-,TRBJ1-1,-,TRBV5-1,CASSLVVQWVRTEAFF,TGCGCCAGCAGCTTGGTTGTACAGTGGGTGAGGACTGAAGCTTTCTTT
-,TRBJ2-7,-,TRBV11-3,CASSAFSEQYF,TGTGCCAGCAGCGCCTTCAGCGAGCAGTACTTC
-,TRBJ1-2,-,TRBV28,CASSLVSGNYGYTF,TGTGCCAGCAGTTTGGTATCAGGGAACTATGGCTACACCTTC
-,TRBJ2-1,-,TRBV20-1,CSAPNPDYPYNEQFF,TGCAGTGCTCCGAACCCAGACTACCCTTACAATGAGCAGTTCTTC
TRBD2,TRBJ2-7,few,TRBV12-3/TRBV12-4,CASSGSGGGTYEQYF,TGTGCCAGCAGTGGTTCTGGGGGAGGGACCTACGAGCAGTACTTC
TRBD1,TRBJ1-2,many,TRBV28,CASSSGTAYGYTF,TGTGCCAGCAGTTCCGGGACAGCCTATGGCTACACCTTC
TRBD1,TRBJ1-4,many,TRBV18,CASSRDRGSTNEKLFF,TGTGCCAGCTCACGCGACAGGGGAAGTACTAATGAAAAACTGTTTTTT
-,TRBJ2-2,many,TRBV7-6,CASSPGQRGELFF,TGTGCCAGCAGTCCGGGCCAACGCGGGGAGCTGTTTTTT
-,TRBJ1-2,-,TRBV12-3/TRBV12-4,CASSHTGPGDYGYTF,TGTGCCAGCAGTCACACAGGGCCGGGCGACTATGGCTACACCTTC
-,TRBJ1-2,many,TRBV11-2,CASSLVAGPYGYTF,TGTGCCAGCAGCTTGGTGGCAGGGCCCTATGGCTACACCTTC
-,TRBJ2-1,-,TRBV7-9,CASSLDRECEQFF,TGTGCCAGCAGCTTAGACAGGGAATGCGAGCAGTTCTTC
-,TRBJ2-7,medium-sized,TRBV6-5,CASSYSLGGTYEQYF,TGTGCCAGCAGTTACTCGTTGGGCGGAACCTACGAGCAGTACTTC
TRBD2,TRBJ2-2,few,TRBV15,CATRGLAGDITGELFF,TGTGCCACCCGAGGACTAGCGGGCGATATCACCGGGGAGCTGTTTTTT
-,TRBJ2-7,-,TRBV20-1,CSARDLFLGEQYF,TGCAGTGCTAGGGACTTATTCTTAGGGGAGCAGTACTTC
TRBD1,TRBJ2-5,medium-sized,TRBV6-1,CASTMGTGLETQYF,TGTGCCAGCACAATGGGGACAGGCTTAGAGACCCAGTACTTC
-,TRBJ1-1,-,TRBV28,CASVLLGGRGLMNTEAFF,TGTGCCAGCGTCCTGTTGGGGGGGCGCGGTCTAATGAACACTGAAGCTTTCTTT
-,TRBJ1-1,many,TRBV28,CASTHRGGADTEAFF,TGTGCCAGCACCCATCGGGGGGGGGCGGACACTGAAGCTTTCTTT
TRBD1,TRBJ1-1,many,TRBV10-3,CAVQGMNTEAFF,TGTGCCGTACAGGGGATGAACACTGAAGCTTTCTTT